One sample yielded the 9 T cell receptor beta chains listed below, sequenced in a study of T cell clones after liver transplantation. Data came from immunoSEQ multiplex PCR; TCRdb stores just in-frame clones and leaves some out. The table records about 51,000 clones, roughly nine tenths of them present only once. Sequences were derived from CD8+ T cells from blood, sampled 12 months after liver transplant. The receptors stem from a human patient who received a liver transplant. Some T cells could come from the graft donor.

CDR3 residues: CASSLLGTSNYGYTF. Written as DNA, the CDR3 is TGTGCCAGCAGTTTATTAGGGACATCAAACTATGGCTACACCTTC. The chain is built from TRBV27 and TRBJ1-2, with a weak D call TRBD1 (6 bases). Trimming pared 1 base from V and 2 bases from J, leaving 11 bases between. The CDR3 runs to 15 residues. From germline, CDR1 is MNHEY and CDR2 SMNVEV (reference sequence).

This clone has a handful of counts. The genes are TRBV30 and TRBJ2-2, with D unresolved. This CDR3 region has 14 residues. V was clipped by 0 bases and J by 7 bases, with 12 bases between them. Germline V gene sequence: CDR1 GTSNPN, CDR2 SVGIG (reference sequence). Here the CDR3 reads CAWSVGDYSGELFF. The DNA of the CDR3 is TGTGCCTGGAGTGTAGGAGATTATAGCGGGGAGCTGTTTTTT.

The chain combines TRBV27 with TRBJ2-1; D is possibly TRBD2 (5 bases). CDR3 length equals 12 residues. Germline V CDR1 and CDR2: MNHEY, SMNVEV (reference sequence). V was pared by 3 bases and J by 8 bases, with 8 bases between. The CDR3 is CASSFFGDEQFF. Here the CDR3 DNA reads TGTGCCAGCAGTTTTTTCGGGGATGAGCAGTTCTTC.

This clone was recorded only once. The chain joins TRBV29-1 to TRBJ2-7; TRBD2 matches 10 bases. The germline V gene has CDR1 SQVTM and CDR2 ANQGSEA. CDR3 length equals 16 residues. J was trimmed by 1 base and V by 3 bases; bases with no gene match: 9. CDR3 DNA: TGCAGCGTTGATGGGGTAGCGGGAGGCCTTTCCTACGAGCAGTACTTC. Its protein is CSVDGVAGGLSYEQYF.

The chain couples TRBV6-1 to TRBJ1-2; D call uncertain. The V and J ends lost 3 bases and 5 bases respectively, with 13 bases between them. Germline CDR1 MNHNS, CDR2 SASEGT. The CDR3 sequence is 14 residues long. CDR3 coding DNA: TGTGCCAGCAGTGAGCCTGCTCGGACTTATGGCTACACCTTC. Its translation is CASSEPARTYGYTF.

The chain carries TRBV27 and TRBJ1-5; maybe TRBD1 (5 bases). V was cut by 3 bases and J by 1 base, with 7 bases left in between. Germline CDR1 reads MNHEY; CDR2 reads SMNVEV (reference sequence). CDR3 length equals 14 residues. The CDR3 DNA is TGTGCCAGCAGTTTGGGGGGGAGCAATCAGCCCCAGCATTTT. Encoded protein: CASSLGGSNQPQHF.

The chain links TRBV25-1 to TRBJ2-7; 7 nucleotides align to TRBD1. The V gene end was trimmed by 1 base and the J gene end by 2 bases; junction bases not matched to a gene: 2. The CDR3 is 14 residues long. CDR1 and CDR2 (germline): MGHDK, SYGVNS. CDR3 sequence: CASSESGGTYEQYF. The CDR3 region has the DNA TGTGCCAGCAGTGAATCAGGGGGTACCTACGAGCAGTACTTC.

The chain combines TRBV28 with TRBJ1-2; D gene ambiguous. The CDR3 is 14 amino acids. CDR1 MDHEN and CDR2 SYDVKM come from the germline V gene. V was pared by 3 bases and J by 2 bases, with 10 bases between. DNA of the CDR3: TGTGCCAGCAGTTTCTGGGCTCTAAACTATGGCTACACCTTC. This gives the protein CASSFWALNYGYTF.

The J gene is TRBJ1-5, the V gene TRBV4-2, with 7 bases matching TRBD1. Germline trimming cut 0 bases from V and 0 bases from J; bases unmatched to any gene: 5. The length of the CDR3 is 17 residues. Germline CDR1 and CDR2: LGHNA and YNFKEQ. The CDR3 region is CASSQEPTGASNQPQHF. The CDR3 DNA is TGTGCCAGCAGCCAAGAACCCACAGGGGCTAGCAATCAGCCCCAGCATTTT.